This TCR beta chain was retrieved from a study of OX40 agonist ivuxolimab in advanced cancers. Generated by immunoSEQ multiplex PCR, the TCRdb table keeps only in-frame clones and is missing some. Among some 50,000 clones listed, about 94% were seen once. This CDR3 is 12 amino acids long. Germline V gene sequence: CDR1 SGHRS, CDR2 YFSETQ. The germline V and J ends were trimmed by 0 bases and 4 bases, with 5 bases remaining between them. On cycle 4 day 1 and cycle 7 day 1, as well as at baseline, blood was sampled. The rearrangement links TRBV5-1 to TRBJ2-7, with unresolved D. The sequence was collected from an adult with an advanced solid tumor such as melanoma, head and neck, liver or kidney cancer. Sequencing was performed on CD4+ or CD8+ T cells sorted from blood, taken in a trial of the OX40 agonist ivuxolimab. The CDR3 sequence: CASSLDGYEQYF. In DNA form, the CDR3 reads TGCGCCAGCAGCTTGGACGGTTACGAGCAGTACTTC. Combining the CDR3 with reference TRBV5-1 and TRBJ2-7 gives the whole variable domain KAGVTQTPRYLIKTRGQQVTLSCSPISGHRSVSWYQQTPGQGLQFLFEYFSETQRNKGNFPGRFSGRQFSNSRSEMNVSTLELGDSALYLCASSLDGYEQYFGPGTRLTVT.